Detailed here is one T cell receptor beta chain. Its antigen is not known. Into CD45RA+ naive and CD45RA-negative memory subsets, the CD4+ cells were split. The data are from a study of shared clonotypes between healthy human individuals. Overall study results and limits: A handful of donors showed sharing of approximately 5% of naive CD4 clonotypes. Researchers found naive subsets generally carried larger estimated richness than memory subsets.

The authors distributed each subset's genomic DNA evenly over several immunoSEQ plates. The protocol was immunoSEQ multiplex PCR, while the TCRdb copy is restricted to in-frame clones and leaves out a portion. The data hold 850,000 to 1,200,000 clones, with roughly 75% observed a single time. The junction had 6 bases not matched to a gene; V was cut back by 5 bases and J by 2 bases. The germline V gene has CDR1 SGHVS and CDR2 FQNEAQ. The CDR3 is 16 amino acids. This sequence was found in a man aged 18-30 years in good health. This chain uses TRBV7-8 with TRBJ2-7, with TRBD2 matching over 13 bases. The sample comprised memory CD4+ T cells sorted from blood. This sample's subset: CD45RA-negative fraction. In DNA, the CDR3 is TGTGCCAGCAGCCCCCGGACTAGCGGGGGAACCTACGAGCAGTACTTC. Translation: CASSPRTSGGTYEQYF. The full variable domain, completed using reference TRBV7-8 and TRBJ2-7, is GAGVSQSPRYKVAKRGQDVALRCDPISGHVSLFWYQQALGQGPEFLTYFQNEAQLDKSGLPSDRFFAERPEGSVSTLKIQRTQQEDSAVYLCASSPRTSGGTYEQYFGPGTRLTVT.